These 24 T cell receptor beta chains share one sample of origin, sequenced in a study of cytomegalovirus exposure and HLA in healthy donors. Primers: 60 Vbeta forward and 13 Jbeta reverse. Libraries were prepared by immunoSEQ multiplex PCR; TCRdb keeps only in-frame clonotypes and omits some of them. The sample has fewer than 300,000 clones; about 80% are singletons. The sample consisted of PBMCs. The receptors derive from a girl aged 2 to 9 in good health and CMV-seronegative.

The chain links TRBV4-1 to TRBJ2-1; 9 positions agree with TRBD1. The CDR3 loop spans 15 amino acids. Germline V gene sequence: CDR1 MGHRA, CDR2 YSYEKL. Trimming at V came to 2 bases and at J to 7 bases, leaving 6 bases not matched to a gene. CDR3 residues: CASSQPGQGRNEQFF. The CDR3 nucleotides read TGCGCCAGCAGCCAACCGGGACAGGGTAGAAATGAGCAGTTCTTC.

The chain has TRBV28 and TRBJ2-3; 10 nucleotides align to TRBD2. The CDR3 covers 20 residues. The trim removed 3 bases at V and 3 bases at J, leaving 18 bases unmatched. CDR1 and CDR2 from the germline V gene are MDHEN and SYDVKM. Here the CDR3 DNA reads TGTGCCAGCAGTTTTTGGGCTAGCGGGAGTATTCGATTGGAGACAGATACGCAGTATTTT. Protein sequence: CASSFWASGSIRLETDTQYF.

This clone was recorded only once. The gene calls are TRBV18 and TRBJ2-7, with 7 bases identical to TRBD2. CDR3 length equals 14 residues. Germline loops: CDR1 KGHSH, CDR2 LQKENI. With 4 bases clipped from V and 2 bases from J, the junction kept 5 bases outside the gene matches. In DNA, the CDR3 is TGTGCCAGCTCACAAGCGGGACCCCCCTACGAGCAGTACTTC. Residues: CASSQAGPPYEQYF.

V usage is TRBV6-5 and J usage is TRBJ1-1, with 7 bases that match TRBD1. The germline V gene has CDR1 MNHEY and CDR2 SVGAGI. This CDR3 has 15 residues. After removal of 0 bases from V and 1 base from J, the junction contained 2 bases not matched to a gene. The CDR3 DNA follows: TGTGCCAGCAGTTACTCGGGACAGAGGAACACTGAAGCTTTCTTT. As protein: CASSYSGQRNTEAFF.

The gene calls are TRBV13 and TRBJ1-4, with 7 bases fitting TRBD1. The ends lost 5 bases at V and 5 bases at J; junction bases unmatched: 8. The CDR3 runs 15 residues. Germline V gene sequence: CDR1 PRHDT, CDR2 FYEKMQ (reference sequence). CDR3 DNA: TGTGCCAGCAGCCTTACAGGGGCGGAGAATGAAAAACTGTTTTTT. Translated: CASSLTGAENEKLFF.

The chain carries TRBV5-6 and TRBJ1-3; 11 bases align to TRBD1. V dropped 2 bases and J dropped 1; count of bases not matched to a gene: 5. Germline CDR1 SGHDT, CDR2 YYEEEE. This CDR3 region has 17 residues. This chain's CDR3 is CASSLLDRGPSGNTIYF. CDR3 bases: TGTGCCAGCAGCTTACTGGACAGGGGGCCATCTGGAAACACCATATATTTT. The full variable domain, with the rest looked up from reference TRBV5-6 and TRBJ1-3, is DAGVTQSPTHLIKTRGQQVTLRCSPKSGHDTVSWYQQALGQGPQFIFQYYEEEERQRGNFPDRFSGHQFPNYSSELNVNALLLGDSALYLCASSLLDRGPSGNTIYFGEGSWLTVV.

This chain connects TRBV4-1 to TRBJ1-1; 9 bases line up with TRBD1. Germline V gives CDR1 MGHRA, CDR2 YSYEKL. With 4 bases clipped from V and 4 bases from J, the junction kept 16 bases outside the gene matches. The CDR3 loop spans 18 amino acids. CDR3 sequence (DNA): TGCGCCAGCAGCCCCATGTTACAGGGGGCGCGGGGAGGCACTGAAGCTTTCTTT. Protein product: CASSPMLQGARGGTEAFF.

The genes are TRBV2 and TRBJ1-4, with D tentatively TRBD1 (6 bases). This CDR3 has 14 residues. V gave up 5 bases and J gave up 4 bases, with 11 bases separating them. Germline lookup yields CDR1 SNHLY and CDR2 FYNNEI. The CDR3 DNA is TGTGCCAGCAGTAAAAACAGGGATAATGAAAAACTGTTTTTT. Its protein is CASSKNRDNEKLFF.

The chain has TRBV25-1 and TRBJ2-5; D is unclear. The germline gives CDR1 MGHDK, CDR2 SYGVNS. The CDR3 has 17 residues. V was clipped by 5 bases and J by 0 bases, with 19 bases between them. CDR3 loop: CASSSRGVRLYQETQYF. CDR3 DNA: TGTGCCAGCAGTAGCCGAGGTGTACGGCTGTACCAAGAGACCCAGTACTTC.

The chain joins TRBV15 to TRBJ1-1, with a possible D match to TRBD1 (6 bases). Germline-derived CDR1 and CDR2 are LNHNV and YYDKDF (reference sequence). The CDR3 totals 15 residues. Between the trimmed V and J ends, which lost 0 bases and 1 base, there was a span of 9 bases. The CDR3 DNA reads as TGTGCCACCAGCAGAGAGGCAGGGGCGAACACTGAAGCTTTCTTT. Its protein is CATSREAGANTEAFF.

The chain uses TRBV15 and TRBJ2-1; possibly TRBD2 for D (6 bases). Between the trimmed V and J ends, which lost 5 bases and 2 bases, there was a span of 7 bases. Germline values: CDR1 LNHNV, CDR2 YYDKDF (reference sequence). The CDR3 spans 13 residues. CDR3 in amino acids: CATSGGTYNEQFF. The CDR3 nucleotides read TGTGCCACCAGCGGGGGGACCTACAATGAGCAGTTCTTC.

The chain couples TRBV18 to TRBJ1-1; D gene ambiguous. The CDR3 is 14 amino acids. Trimming took off 3 bases at V and 3 bases at J, with 11 bases between the two ends. Germline V gives CDR1 KGHSH, CDR2 LQKENI. The CDR3 coding sequence is TGTGCCAGCTCACCCTCCAACATGGACACTGAAGCTTTCTTT. Translating it yields CASSPSNMDTEAFF.

The genes are TRBV15 and TRBJ2-1, with TRBD2 identical over 9 bases. The CDR3 spans 15 residues. J gave up 7 bases and V 1 base, and 5 bases lay outside the gene matches. CDR1 is LNHNV, CDR2 YYDKDF, per germline (reference sequence). The CDR3 DNA reads as TGTGCCACCAGCAGAGCCGGCGGGGGGGGGAATGAGCAGTTCTTC. It is translated as CATSRAGGGGNEQFF. The entire variable domain, with the rest obtained from reference TRBV15 and TRBJ2-1, is as follows: DAMVIQNPRYQVTQFGKPVTLSCSQTLNHNVMYWYQQKSSQAPKLLFHYYDKDFNNEADTPDNFQSRRPNTSFCFLDIRSPGLGDTAMYLCATSRAGGGGNEQFFGPGTRLTVL.

This clone was counted a few times. The chain recombines TRBV15 with TRBJ1-5; TRBD1 aligns across 9 bases. This CDR3 spans 16 amino acids. From germline, CDR1 is LNHNV and CDR2 YYDKDF (reference sequence). J lost 5 bases, V lost 3 bases, and 8 bases had no gene match. DNA for the CDR3: TGTGCCACCAGCAGTCCGGGACAGGGAGGGGATCAGCCCCAGCATTTT. It is translated as CATSSPGQGGDQPQHF.

The V gene is TRBV5-1, the J gene TRBJ1-1; TRBD1 matches 7 bases. CDR1 is SGHRS and CDR2 is YFSETQ in the germline V gene. V was pared by 4 bases and J by 3 bases, with 3 bases of the junction left unmatched. The length of the CDR3 is 13 residues. This CDR3 is CASSRDRDTEAFF. The CDR3 nucleotides are TGCGCCAGCAGCCGTGACAGGGACACTGAAGCTTTCTTT.

This clone was counted between two and nine times. The rearrangement uses TRBV27 and TRBJ1-2, with D perhaps TRBD1 (5 bases). CDR3 length equals 15 residues. Germline assignment: CDR1 MNHEY and CDR2 SMNVEV (reference sequence). Trimming removed 5 bases at V and 8 bases at J, with 21 bases between. The DNA for the CDR3 is TGTGCCAGCAGTGTTTCCGGGACGATTGGAGGGGGCTACACCTTC. This encodes CASSVSGTIGGGYTF.

The chain is built from TRBV5-4 and TRBJ2-1, with 8 nucleotides matching TRBD2. Germline V gene lookup returns CDR1 SGHNT and CDR2 YYREEE (reference sequence). With V trimmed by 2 bases and J by 8 bases, 3 bases remained unmatched. The CDR3 has 13 amino acids. The CDR3 DNA reads TGTGCCAGCAGCTTCCGGGGGGGCTATGAGCAGTTCTTC. It yields the protein CASSFRGGYEQFF.

This chain joins TRBV7-3 and TRBJ2-3; 8 bases align to TRBD2. The CDR3 spans 17 residues. Germline V gene sequence: CDR1 SGHTA, CDR2 FQGTGA. Losses at the gene ends were 1 base for V and 2 bases for J; bases not matched to a gene: 8. CDR3 coding DNA: TGTGCCAGCAGCTTAATCCCCAGCGGGGGAAACACAGATACGCAGTATTTT. Translation gives CASSLIPSGGNTDTQYF. Drawing the rest from reference TRBV7-3 and TRBJ2-3, the complete variable domain is GAGVSQTPSNKVTEKGKYVELRCDPISGHTALYWYRQSLGQGPEFLIYFQGTGAADDSGLPNDRFFAVRPEGSVSTLKIQRTERGDSAVYLCASSLIPSGGNTDTQYFGPGTRLTVL.

This clone has a handful of counts. CDR3 in amino acids: CASGYGATNEKLFF. The CDR3 DNA is TGTGCCAGTGGTTACGGGGCAACTAATGAAAAACTGTTTTTT. The chain combines TRBV19 with TRBJ1-4; D gene uncertain. Germline V CDR1 and CDR2: LNHDA, SQIVND (reference sequence). This CDR3 contains 14 residues. V was trimmed by 8 bases and J by 0 bases, leaving 10 bases between them.

The V and J genes are TRBV19 and TRBJ2-7; TRBD2 matches at 13 bases. From germline, CDR1 is LNHDA and CDR2 SQIVND (reference sequence). V lost 2 bases, J lost 3 bases, and 4 bases stayed unmatched. The length of the CDR3 is 16 residues. CDR3 sequence: CASSIIGTSGNYEQYF. The CDR3 DNA follows: TGTGCCAGTAGTATAATCGGGACTAGCGGGAACTACGAGCAGTACTTC. The whole variable domain, filled in from reference TRBV19 and TRBJ2-7, reads DGGITQSPKYLFRKEGQNVTLSCEQNLNHDAMYWYRQDPGQGLRLIYYSQIVNDFQKGDIAEGYSVSREKKESFPLTVTSAQKNPTAFYLCASSIIGTSGNYEQYFGPGTRLTVT.

The V gene is TRBV7-2, the J gene TRBJ2-7; 9 bases are a match to TRBD1. CDR1 is SGHTA and CDR2 is FQGNSA in the germline V gene. The CDR3 is 15 residues long. The V gene end was trimmed by 7 bases and the J gene end by 2 bases; junction bases not matched to a gene: 9. CDR3 bases: TGTGCCAGCACCAGAAGGGGACAGGGACCCTACGAGCAGTACTTC. Translation: CASTRRGQGPYEQYF.

The chain is built from TRBV4-2 and TRBJ2-7, with 9 bases matching TRBD1. The CDR3 sequence is 15 residues long. Germline CDR1 and CDR2: LGHNA and YNFKEQ. V gave up 4 bases and J gave up 4 bases; unmatched junction bases: 8. CDR3 residues: CASSPQDRGRYEQYF. The CDR3 DNA reads as TGTGCCAGCAGCCCCCAGGACAGGGGACGTTACGAGCAGTACTTC.

This clone was seen only once. The chain recombines TRBV28 with TRBJ1-4; maybe TRBD1 (6 bases). The V gene's germline CDR1 is MDHEN and CDR2 SYDVKM. The CDR3 has 17 residues. V lost 2 bases and J 4 bases, leaving 17 bases between the germline ends. The CDR3 DNA reads as TGTGCCAGCAGTTTACGCAGGGGAGGGAGGCTTAATGAAAAACTGTTTTTT. Its translation: CASSLRRGGRLNEKLFF.

This chain joins TRBV21-1 and TRBJ1-1. TRBV21-1 is a documented pseudogene. The CDR3 covers 15 residues. The CDR3 spells CASSPSAKWNTEAFF. The CDR3 region has the DNA TGTGCCAGCAGCCCCTCTGCGAAGTGGAACACTGAAGCTTTCTTT.